This TCR beta chain was observed in a study of blood T cell repertoires in COVID-19. Study-level information: PBMCs, B-cell-depleted T cells, or T cells were the source of the cDNA or gDNA that made up the material.

Authors' processing steps: Researchers report that nucleated cell counts were estimated from reference gene primer amplification. Some clones are missing from TCRdb's copy, which holds only in-frame ones; the method was immunoSEQ multiplex PCR. V, J and clone size are those of that table, while D and trimming were read from the DNA. The sample comprises 300,000 to 350,000 clones, over 85% of which are singletons, and roughly a tenth rests with the top ten. Each recovered donor of Cohort 3 presented with two negative PCRs, clearance, or symptom resolution. Sequencing was performed on PBMCs or T cells enriched from blood (not recorded which). This clonotype originated in a woman aged 25 to 39 who had recovered from COVID-19.

CDR3 sequence (DNA): TGTGCCAGCAGCTGGACAGGCTATGGCTACACCTTC. It encodes CASSWTGYGYTF. The gene calls are TRBV6-2 or TRBV6-3 and TRBJ1-2; TRBD1 matches 7 bases. Per germline, CDR1 MNHEY and CDR2 SVGEGT. The CDR3 length is 12 residues. J was trimmed by 4 bases and V by 6 bases; bases with no gene match: 2.